This T cell receptor beta chain came from a study of glioma-infiltrating T cells. Findings of the study overall: Gliomas, especially low-grade, showed above-expected tissue-blood divergence; non-neoplastic patients showed below. Very few CDR3 sequences were shared between tissue and blood.

The iRepertoire nested amplicon-rescue multiplex PCR amplified TCR alpha and beta CDR3s from RNA. Tissue mRNA or PBMC total RNA, 100-400 ng, went into one-step reverse transcription and amplification. One entry per CDR3 protein, called by TCRdb with MiXCR from the multiplex PCR reads. The sample shows about 94,000 distinct CDR3 sequences, about 25% of them seen only once. V gave up 5 bases and J gave up 9 bases, with 11 bases separating them. This CDR3 has 13 amino acids. Concerning this clonotype: Its target is unknown.

The J gene is TRBJ1-6, the V gene TRBV12-3 or TRBV12-4, with D tentatively TRBD1 (6 bases). The clonotype originates from a human donor with low-grade glioma or glioblastoma, undergoing nonglioma brain surgery, or in good health (not recorded which). Sequenced sample: glioma tissue, nonneoplastic brain tissue, or PBMCs (not recorded which). The CDR3 loop is CASSLQGGSPLHF. In nucleotides, the CDR3 is TGTGCCAGCAGTCTACAGGGAGGTTCACCCCTCCACTTT.